A single sample gave rise to the 22 T cell receptor beta chains below, sequenced in a study of cytomegalovirus exposure and HLA in healthy donors. Profiled with immunoSEQ multiplex PCR; TCRdb holds only in-frame clones, not every one. The sample consists of 30,000 to 40,000 clones, approximately 95% of them appearing once. Sequencing was done on a sample of PBMCs. The receptor source for this set is a man aged 18-30 years in good health and CMV-seronegative.

The chain couples TRBV19 to TRBJ1-5; a weak D match, TRBD1 (6 bases). The germline V and J ends were trimmed by 6 bases and 0 bases, with 12 bases remaining between them. The CDR3 is 15 amino acids. CDR1 is LNHDA, CDR2 SQIVND, per germline (reference sequence). CDR3: CASSADSHSNQPQHF. The CDR3 coding sequence is TGTGCCAGTAGCGCGGACAGCCATAGCAATCAGCCCCAGCATTTT.

The chain links TRBV11-1 to TRBJ2-5, with 11 positions matching TRBD1. This CDR3 is 15 amino acids long. Germline V gene sequence: CDR1 SGHAT, CDR2 FQDESV (reference sequence). V gave up 1 base and J gave up 4 bases; unmatched junction bases: 2. CDR3 DNA: TGTGCCAGCAGCTTAGGGACAGGGGGCGGAGAGACCCAGTACTTC. It encodes CASSLGTGGGETQYF.

This clone was found a few times. The rearrangement uses TRBV6-6 and TRBJ1-2, with 7 positions matching TRBD1. This CDR3 comprises 14 residues. V was clipped by 4 bases and J by 5 bases; unmatched bases: 7. In germline, CDR1 is MNHNY, CDR2 SVGAGI (reference sequence). The CDR3 protein is CASSSTGARYGYTF. CDR3 bases: TGTGCCAGCAGTTCCACAGGGGCGCGATATGGCTACACCTTC.

The chain links TRBV5-1 to TRBJ2-2, with D perhaps TRBD1 (5 bases). Per germline, CDR1 SGHRS and CDR2 YFSETQ. CDR3 size: 17 residues. V lost 4 bases and J 1 base, leaving 17 bases between the germline ends. The CDR3 coding sequence is TGCGCCAGCAGCCATGACAGATCCTGGTTGAACACCGGGGAGCTGTTTTTT. This sequence encodes CASSHDRSWLNTGELFF.

DNA for the CDR3: TGTGCCACAACCGGGACAGGACACAATCAGCCCCAGCATTTT. As protein: CATTGTGHNQPQHF. J is TRBJ1-5 and V is TRBV19; TRBD1 aligns across 8 bases. Trimming cost V 10 bases and J 3 bases; bases outside gene matches: 8. Germline CDR1 LNHDA, CDR2 SQIVND (reference sequence). CDR3 size: 14 residues.

V is TRBV30 and J is TRBJ1-3; D is uncertain. The V end lost 1 base, the J end lost 0 bases, and 10 bases lay between the germline ends. The CDR3 has 15 residues. Germline assignment: CDR1 GTSNPN and CDR2 SVGIG (reference sequence). Here the CDR3 DNA reads TGTGCCTGGAGTGGGGCAGGAATCTCTGGAAACACCATATATTTT. This translates into CAWSGAGISGNTIYF.

The gene calls are TRBV29-1 and TRBJ1-1; 8 nucleotides align to TRBD1. This CDR3 comprises 13 residues. Germline V lookup: CDR1 SQVTM, CDR2 ANQGSEA. Trimming cost V 7 bases and J 1 base; bases outside gene matches: 5. CDR3 sequence: CSADRGGNTEAFF. CDR3 nucleotides: TGCAGCGCAGACAGGGGTGGGAACACTGAAGCTTTCTTT.

This clone came up once. The chain has TRBV25-1 and TRBJ1-4, with TRBD1 identical over 7 bases. V trimming: 4 bases; J trimming: 6 bases; junction bases outside the gene matches: 14. This CDR3 contains 17 residues. Germline V gene data show CDR1 as MGHDK and CDR2 as SYGVNS. The CDR3 DNA reads as TGTGCCAGCAGTGCCCTCCAAGGGGGCCTTTTATATGAAAAACTGTTTTTT. Translated, it gives CASSALQGGLLYEKLFF. The variable domain in full, completed from reference TRBV25-1 and TRBJ1-4, reads EADIYQTPRYLVIGTGKKITLECSQTMGHDKMYWYQQDPGMELHLIHYSYGVNSTEKGDLSSESTVSRIRTEHFPLTLESARPSHTSQYLCASSALQGGLLYEKLFFGSGTQLSVL.

The rearrangement links TRBV29-1 to TRBJ1-1; D call uncertain. CDR1 is SQVTM and CDR2 is ANQGSEA in the germline V gene. V was trimmed by 2 bases and J by 5 bases, leaving 12 bases between them. The CDR3 is 13 residues long. The CDR3: CSVEPGGGTEAFF. In DNA, the CDR3 is TGCAGCGTTGAACCTGGTGGAGGTACTGAAGCTTTCTTT.

J is TRBJ2-7 and V is TRBV4-2; TRBD2 is a possible D gene (5 bases). The CDR3 loop spans 17 amino acids. In germline, CDR1 is LGHNA, CDR2 YNFKEQ. Deletions cut 0 bases from V and 6 bases from J, with 21 bases between. CDR3: CASSQEASRVLSGEQYF. DNA for the CDR3: TGTGCCAGCAGCCAAGAGGCTTCGAGGGTCCTATCGGGCGAGCAGTACTTC.

The chain uses TRBV19 and TRBJ1-5; 7 nucleotides line up with TRBD1. Germline assignment: CDR1 LNHDA and CDR2 SQIVND (reference sequence). This CDR3 has 15 amino acids. The ends lost 8 bases at V and 0 bases at J; junction bases unmatched: 7. The chain's CDR3 is CASSDREDSNQPQHF. The CDR3 DNA follows: TGTGCCAGTTCAGACAGGGAAGATAGCAATCAGCCCCAGCATTTT.

This rearrangement joins TRBV28 to TRBJ2-1, with TRBD2 identical over 13 bases. Germline V gene data show CDR1 as MDHEN and CDR2 as SYDVKM. The CDR3 sequence is 18 residues long. After removal of 5 bases from V and 2 bases from J, the junction contained 9 bases not matched to a gene. In DNA form, the CDR3 reads TGTGCCAGCAGTCCCCGGACTAGCGGGAGCATAACCTACAATGAGCAGTTCTTC. This translates into CASSPRTSGSITYNEQFF.

This sequence joins TRBV7-6 and TRBJ1-3; no clear D gene. V lost 8 bases to trimming and J lost 4 bases, with 15 bases between them. The CDR3 has 14 residues. Germline lookup yields CDR1 SGHVS and CDR2 FNYEAQ. CDR3 bases: TGTGCCAGCTCCCCCCAGGCGAAAGGAAACACCATATATTTT. This codes for CASSPQAKGNTIYF.

V is TRBV5-1 and J is TRBJ2-1; tentatively, D is TRBD1 (6 bases). V lost 0 bases to trimming and J lost 5 bases, with 9 bases between them. CDR1 is SGHRS, CDR2 YFSETQ, per germline. This CDR3 has 14 amino acids. CDR3 sequence: CASSLGDTNNEQFF. The DNA for the CDR3 is TGCGCCAGCAGCTTGGGGGACACAAACAATGAGCAGTTCTTC.

This clone came up a few times. The rearrangement links TRBV7-8 to TRBJ1-1; D not certain. Germline-derived CDR1 and CDR2 are SGHVS and FQNEAQ. CDR3 size: 14 residues. V lost 1 base and J 0 bases, leaving 6 bases between the germline ends. In nucleotides, the CDR3 is TGTGCCAGCAGCTTAGACGGTCTGAACACTGAAGCTTTCTTT. This sequence encodes CASSLDGLNTEAFF.

This chain connects TRBV5-3 to TRBJ1-1; D gene uncertain. TRBV5-3 is known as an ORF, though its function is uncertain. This CDR3 comprises 16 residues. Trimming took off 0 bases at V and 1 base at J, with 13 bases between the two ends. CDR3 residues: CARSLGLLIANTEAFF. CDR3 nucleotides: TGTGCCAGAAGCTTGGGACTTCTGATAGCGAACACTGAAGCTTTCTTT.

This chain connects TRBV11-3 to TRBJ2-5; TRBD1 aligns across 8 bases. Germline trimming cut 4 bases from V and 4 bases from J; bases unmatched to any gene: 2. CDR1 is SGHNT and CDR2 is YENEEA in the germline V gene. There are 13 residues in the CDR3. The CDR3 DNA sequence: TGTGCCAGCAGCTCCACAGGGGGAGAGACCCAGTACTTC. This sequence encodes CASSSTGGETQYF.

This chain connects TRBV6-5 to TRBJ2-2, with 8 bases aligning to TRBD1. Losses at the gene ends were 4 bases for V and 4 bases for J; bases not matched to a gene: 8. The germline gives CDR1 MNHEY, CDR2 SVGAGI. CDR3 length equals 16 residues. The CDR3 loop reads CASSLGQGGSTGELFF. In DNA form, the CDR3 reads TGTGCCAGCAGTTTAGGACAGGGAGGTTCCACCGGGGAGCTGTTTTTT.

J is TRBJ1-2 and V is TRBV6-1, with no clear D. Germline values: CDR1 MNHNS, CDR2 SASEGT. Between the trimmed V and J ends, which lost 7 bases and 7 bases, there was a span of 13 bases. The CDR3 length is 12 residues. CDR3 DNA: TGTGCCAGCACCGAACGGGGTACTGGCTACACCTTC. Its protein is CASTERGTGYTF.

The V call is TRBV6-6, the J call TRBJ2-6; D not certain. Germline CDR1 MNHNY, CDR2 SVGAGI (reference sequence). CDR3 length: 16 amino acids. Trimming pared 6 bases from V and 2 bases from J, leaving 14 bases between. CDR3 residues: CASSPLGSTGANVLTF. The DNA of the CDR3 is TGTGCCAGCAGCCCTCTCGGGTCGACTGGGGCCAACGTCCTGACTTTC.

This clone showed up just a few times. The V and J genes are TRBV13 and TRBJ2-7; TRBD1 might be the D (6 bases). This CDR3 comprises 14 residues. V lost 2 bases, J lost 5 bases, and 13 bases lay in between. The germline V gene encodes CDR1 PRHDT and CDR2 FYEKMQ (reference sequence). The CDR3 protein is CASSLPAGVNEQYF. The DNA for the CDR3 is TGTGCCAGCAGCTTACCGGCAGGGGTGAACGAGCAGTACTTC.

This clone has only a few counts. This chain connects TRBV7-3 to TRBJ1-1, with D perhaps matching TRBD1 (5 bases). The CDR3 consists of 13 residues. CDR1 is SGHTA and CDR2 is FQGTGA in the germline V gene. Trimming left V 3 bases short and J 6 bases short, with 11 bases between. CDR3 sequence reads: CASSFDSRAEAFF. In nucleotides, the CDR3 is TGTGCCAGCAGCTTTGACAGTCGCGCTGAAGCTTTCTTT.